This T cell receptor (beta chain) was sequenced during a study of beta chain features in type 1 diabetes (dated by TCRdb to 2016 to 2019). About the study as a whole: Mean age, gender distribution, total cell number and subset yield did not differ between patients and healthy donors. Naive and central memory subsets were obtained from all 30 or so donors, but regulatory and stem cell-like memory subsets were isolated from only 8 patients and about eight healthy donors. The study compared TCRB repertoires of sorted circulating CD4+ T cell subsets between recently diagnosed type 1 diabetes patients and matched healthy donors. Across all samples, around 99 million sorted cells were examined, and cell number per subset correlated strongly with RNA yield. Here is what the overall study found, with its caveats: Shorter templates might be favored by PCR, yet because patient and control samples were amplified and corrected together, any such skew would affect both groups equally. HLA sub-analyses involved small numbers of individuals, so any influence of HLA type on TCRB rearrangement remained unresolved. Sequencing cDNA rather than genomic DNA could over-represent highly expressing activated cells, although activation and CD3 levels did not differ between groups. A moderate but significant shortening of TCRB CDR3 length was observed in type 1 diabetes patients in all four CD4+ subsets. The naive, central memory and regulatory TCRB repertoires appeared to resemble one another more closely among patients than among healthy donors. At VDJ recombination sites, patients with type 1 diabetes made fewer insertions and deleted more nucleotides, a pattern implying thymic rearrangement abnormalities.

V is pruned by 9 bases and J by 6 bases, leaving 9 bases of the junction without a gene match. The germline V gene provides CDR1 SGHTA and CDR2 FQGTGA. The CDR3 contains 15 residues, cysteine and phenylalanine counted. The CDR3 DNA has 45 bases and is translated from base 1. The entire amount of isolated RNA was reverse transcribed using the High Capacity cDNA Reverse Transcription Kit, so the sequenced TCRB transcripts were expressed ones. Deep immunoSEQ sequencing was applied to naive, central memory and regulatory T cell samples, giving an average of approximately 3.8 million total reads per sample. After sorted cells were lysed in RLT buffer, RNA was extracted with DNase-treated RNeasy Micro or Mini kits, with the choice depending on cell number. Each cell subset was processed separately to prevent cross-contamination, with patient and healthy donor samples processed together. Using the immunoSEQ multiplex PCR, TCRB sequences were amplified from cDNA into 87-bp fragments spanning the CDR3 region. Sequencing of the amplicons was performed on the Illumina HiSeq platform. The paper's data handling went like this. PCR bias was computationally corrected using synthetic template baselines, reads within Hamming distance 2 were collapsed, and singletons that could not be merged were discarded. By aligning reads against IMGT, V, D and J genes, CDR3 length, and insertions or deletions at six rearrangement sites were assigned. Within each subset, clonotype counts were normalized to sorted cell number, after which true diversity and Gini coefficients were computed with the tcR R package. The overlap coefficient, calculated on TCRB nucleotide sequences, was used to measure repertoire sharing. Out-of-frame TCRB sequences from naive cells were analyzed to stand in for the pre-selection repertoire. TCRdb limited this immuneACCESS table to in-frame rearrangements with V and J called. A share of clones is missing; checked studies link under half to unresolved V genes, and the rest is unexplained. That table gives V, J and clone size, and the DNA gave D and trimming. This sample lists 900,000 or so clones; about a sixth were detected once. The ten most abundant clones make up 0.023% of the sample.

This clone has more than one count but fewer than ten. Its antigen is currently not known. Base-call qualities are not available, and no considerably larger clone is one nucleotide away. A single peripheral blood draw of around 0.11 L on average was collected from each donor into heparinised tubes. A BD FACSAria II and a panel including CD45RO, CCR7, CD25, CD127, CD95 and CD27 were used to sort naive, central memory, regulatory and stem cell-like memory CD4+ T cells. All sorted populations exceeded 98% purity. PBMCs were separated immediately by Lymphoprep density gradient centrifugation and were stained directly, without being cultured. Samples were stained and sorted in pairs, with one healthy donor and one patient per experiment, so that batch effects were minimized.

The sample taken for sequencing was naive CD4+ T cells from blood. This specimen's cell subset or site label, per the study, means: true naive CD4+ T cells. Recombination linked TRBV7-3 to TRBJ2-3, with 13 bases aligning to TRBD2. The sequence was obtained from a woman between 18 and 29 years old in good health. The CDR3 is CASALGLAGADTQYF. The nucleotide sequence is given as TGTGCCAGTGCCCTCGGACTAGCGGGAGCTGATACGCAGTATTTT.